This T cell receptor beta chain emerged from a study of identical twins. A note on this clonotype: Its target is unknown. One junction end disagrees with the germline gene, perhaps due to a read error.

Findings and caveats of the study: Twin pairs' shared out-of-frame alpha sequences were enriched in low generation probability. Within cord blood, abundant beta clonotypes carried fewer insertions, but memory repertoires showed no such trend.

This CDR3 comprises 15 residues. Germline V gene data show CDR1 as ENHRY and CDR2 as SYGVKD. A universal primer site was added by template switching, and unique molecular identifiers were carried by the cDNA. TCRdb redid the calling of the 5' RACE reads with MiXCR, one entry per CDR3 protein. The table lists 1.5 million to 2 million distinct CDR3 sequences, roughly 35% of them singletons. The chain combines TRBV10-3 with TRBJ2-3; D possibly corresponds to TRBD2 (6 bases). The sequence was collected from a newborn girl in good health. The sequenced sample was cord blood. The CDR3 loop is CAVRAGRPNTDTQYF. CDR3 DNA: TGTGCCGTCAGGGCGGGGCGACCAAACACAGATACGCAGTATTTT.